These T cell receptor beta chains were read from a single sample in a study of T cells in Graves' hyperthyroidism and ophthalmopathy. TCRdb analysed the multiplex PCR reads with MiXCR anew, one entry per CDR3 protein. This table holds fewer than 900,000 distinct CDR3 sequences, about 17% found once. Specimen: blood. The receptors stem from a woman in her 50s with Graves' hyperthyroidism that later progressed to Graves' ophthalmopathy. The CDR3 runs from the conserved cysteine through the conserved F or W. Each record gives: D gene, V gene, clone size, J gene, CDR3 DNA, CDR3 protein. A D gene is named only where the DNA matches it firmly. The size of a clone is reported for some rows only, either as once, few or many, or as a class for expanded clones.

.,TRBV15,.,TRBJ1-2,TGTGCCACCAGCACGACTACCATGGATGGCTACACCTTC,CATSTTTMDGYTF
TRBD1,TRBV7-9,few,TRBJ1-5,TGTGCCAGCAGCCAACAGGGGGGCAGTCAGCCCCAGCATTTT,CASSQQGGSQPQHF
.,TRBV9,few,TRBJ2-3,TGTGCCAGCAGCGTAGTCAGTGACACAGATACGCAGTATTTT,CASSVVSDTDTQYF
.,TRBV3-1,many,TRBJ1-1,TGTGCCAGCAGCCGGGACGCACAGGGAGAAGCTTTCTTT,CASSRDAQGEAFF
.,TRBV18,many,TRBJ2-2,TGTGCCAGCTCACCAACGCACACCGGGGAGCTGTTTTTT,CASSPTHTGELFF
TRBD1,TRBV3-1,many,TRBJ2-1,TGTGCCAGCAGCCTTTGGACAGGGAAAGACAATGAGCAGTTCTTC,CASSLWTGKDNEQFF
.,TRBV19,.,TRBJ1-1,TGTGCCAGTAGTATCCCTCACCGACGGTCGAACACTGAAGCTTTCTTT,CASSIPHRRSNTEAFF
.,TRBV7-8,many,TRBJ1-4,TGTGCCAGCAGCCCTCGGATGGGGAATGAAAAACTGTTTTTT,CASSPRMGNEKLFF
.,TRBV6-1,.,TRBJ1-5,TGTGCCAGCAGTTTCCCGACAGGGCCCCAGCATTTT,CASSFPTGPQHF
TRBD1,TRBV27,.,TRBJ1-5,TGTGCCAGTACGACAGGGGGTTTAGGGCAGCCCCAGCATTTT,CASTTGGLGQPQHF
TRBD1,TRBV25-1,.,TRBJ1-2,TGTGCCAGCAGTGCCACCCAGGGGGCTATATCTGGCTACACCTTC,CASSATQGAISGYTF
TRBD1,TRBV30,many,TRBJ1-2,TGTGCCTGGAAACGGGACAGGCTTTCGTATGGCTACACCTTC,CAWKRDRLSYGYTF
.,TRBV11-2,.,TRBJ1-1,TGTGCCAGCAGTTCCCCTTCGGACGTGAACACTGAAGCTTTCTTT,CASSSPSDVNTEAFF
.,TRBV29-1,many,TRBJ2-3,TGCAGCGTTGAAGCGGCGCGGGCGCAAATCACAGATACGCAGTATTTT,CSVEAARAQITDTQYF
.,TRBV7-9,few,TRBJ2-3,TGTGCCAGCAGCGACGCCCGCGGGGACTGGGATACGCAGTATTTT,CASSDARGDWDTQYF
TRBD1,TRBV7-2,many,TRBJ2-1,TGTGCCAGCAGCCCCCGGGACAGACCATACAATGAGCAGTTCTTC,CASSPRDRPYNEQFF
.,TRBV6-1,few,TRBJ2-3,TGTGCCAGCACTCCCAAGTATACGCAGTATTTT,CASTPKYTQYF
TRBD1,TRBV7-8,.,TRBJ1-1,TGTGCCAGCAGCCGTACCCCGGGACAGGGGGTCTCTGAAGCTTTCTTT,CASSRTPGQGVSEAFF
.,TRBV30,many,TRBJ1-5,TGTGCCTGGAGTCCCGAGGTCAATCAGCCCCAGCATTTT,CAWSPEVNQPQHF
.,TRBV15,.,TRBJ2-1,TGTGCCACCACCTATGGGGTAACGAATGAGCAGTTCTTC,CATTYGVTNEQFF
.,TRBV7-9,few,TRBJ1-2,TGTGCCAGCGCCCTGGGATCAGCTAACTATGGCTACACCTTC,CASALGSANYGYTF
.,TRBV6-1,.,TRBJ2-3,TGTGCCAGCAGCGCGCCCGCTTTCACAGATACGCAGTATTTT,CASSAPAFTDTQYF
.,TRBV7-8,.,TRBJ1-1,TGTGCCAGCAGCATCAGGGCCGCCGGAAGACCAGAAGCTTTCTTT,CASSIRAAGRPEAFF
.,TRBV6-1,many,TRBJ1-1,TGTGCCAGCAGTACCCGCGATAGTCTGAACACTGAAGCTTTCTTT,CASSTRDSLNTEAFF
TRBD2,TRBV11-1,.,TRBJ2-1,TGTGCCAGCAGCTTGTTCCCTGGGACTATCTCCTACAATGAGCAGTTCTTC,CASSLFPGTISYNEQFF
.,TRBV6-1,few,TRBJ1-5,TGTGCCAGCAAAATTGGGTTCCATAGCAATCAGCCCCAGCATTTT,CASKIGFHSNQPQHF
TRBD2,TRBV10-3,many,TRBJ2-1,TGTGCCATCAGTGCCCTAGCGGGGTTCTCCTACAATGAGCAGTTCTTC,CAISALAGFSYNEQFF
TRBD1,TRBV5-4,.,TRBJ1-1,TGTGCCAGCAGCACCACAGGGGTCACTGAAGCTTTCTTT,CASSTTGVTEAFF
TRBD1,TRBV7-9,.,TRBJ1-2,TGTGCCAGCAGCTTAACGCCTGGGACAGCGACCGTCTATGGCTACACCTTC,CASSLTPGTATVYGYTF
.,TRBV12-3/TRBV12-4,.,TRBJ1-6,TGTGCCAGCAGTTTCAGCAATTCACCCCTCCACTTT,CASSFSNSPLHF
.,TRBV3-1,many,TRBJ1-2,TGTGCCAGCAGCCCCGACCCCAGGGATGGCTACACCTTC,CASSPDPRDGYTF
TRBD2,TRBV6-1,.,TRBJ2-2,TGTGCCACTCAGAACCGGGGGGGCCGGAACACCGGGGAGCTGTTTTTT,CATQNRGGRNTGELFF
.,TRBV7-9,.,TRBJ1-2,TGTGCCAGCAGCTCAACCCGGACAGCCTCTAACTATGGCTACACCTTC,CASSSTRTASNYGYTF
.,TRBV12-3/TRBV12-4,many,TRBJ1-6,TGTGCCAGCAGTTTAACAGGGAATTCACCCCTCCACTTT,CASSLTGNSPLHF
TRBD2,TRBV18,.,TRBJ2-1,TGTGCCAGCTCACCCACACTAGCGGGGAGCTCCTACAATGAGCAGTTCTTC,CASSPTLAGSSYNEQFF
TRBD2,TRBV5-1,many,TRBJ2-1,TGTGCCAGCAGTTTCGGCGGGAGCTCCTACAATGAGCAGTTCTTC,CASSFGGSSYNEQFF
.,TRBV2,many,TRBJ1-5,TGTGCCAGCAGGGAGACAGCTTATAGCAATCAGCCCCAGCATTTT,CASRETAYSNQPQHF
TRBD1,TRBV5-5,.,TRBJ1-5,TGCGCCAGCAGCTATGGACAGGGGACTCAGCCCCAGCATTTT,CASSYGQGTQPQHF
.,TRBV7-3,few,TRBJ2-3,TGTGCCAGCAGCTCCCAGGTACTAGCTGCGCAGTATTTT,CASSSQVLAAQYF
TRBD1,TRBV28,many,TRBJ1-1,TGTGCCAGCAGTATACCCAGGGGGCCGGATAACACTGAAGCTTTCTTT,CASSIPRGPDNTEAFF
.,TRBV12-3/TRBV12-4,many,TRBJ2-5,TGTGCCAGCAGTTTAGCGCTAATGGGGGGGCGAGAGACCCAGTACTTC,CASSLALMGGRETQYF
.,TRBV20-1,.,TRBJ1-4,TGCAGTTCTCCGCTAAATGAAAAACTGTTTTTT,CSSPLNEKLFF
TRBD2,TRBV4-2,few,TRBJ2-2,TGTGCCAGCAGCCAAGTAGCGGGGGGGGTCACCGGGGAGCTGTTTTTT,CASSQVAGGVTGELFF
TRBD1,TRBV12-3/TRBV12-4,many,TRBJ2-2,TGTGCCAGCAGTCGGGCGACAGGGGGAACGAACACCGGGGAGCTGTTTTTT,CASSRATGGTNTGELFF
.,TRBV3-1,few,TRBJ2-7,TGTGCCAGCAGCCAAGGTCCCGCTCGGAAGGGTAGTAGGCAGTACTTC,CASSQGPARKGSRQYF
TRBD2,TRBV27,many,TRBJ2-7,TGTGCCAGCAGTTTTAGCGGGGGCTCCTCCTACGAGCAGTACTTC,CASSFSGGSSYEQYF
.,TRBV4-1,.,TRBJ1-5,TGCGCCAGCAGCCAAGTCTCGGGCTATAGCAATCAGCCCCAGCATTTT,CASSQVSGYSNQPQHF
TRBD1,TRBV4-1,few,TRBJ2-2,TGCGCCAGCAGCCAAGGACAGGGGGCAGTCACCGGGGAGCTGTTTTTT,CASSQGQGAVTGELFF
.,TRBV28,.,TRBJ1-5,TGTGCCAGCAGTTTATCCAGTCCAACACAGCCCCAGCATTTT,CASSLSSPTQPQHF
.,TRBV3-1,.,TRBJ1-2,TGTGCCAGCAGCCCAGGGGCGGGGAATGGCTACACCTTC,CASSPGAGNGYTF
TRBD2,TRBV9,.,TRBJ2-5,TGTGCCAGCAGCGTAGTTAGCGGGGGGCAAGAAGAGACCCAGTACTTC,CASSVVSGGQEETQYF
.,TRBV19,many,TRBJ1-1,TGTGCCAGTAGTATATGGGAGGGGGAGGCTGAAGCTTTCTTT,CASSIWEGEAEAFF
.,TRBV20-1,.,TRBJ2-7,TGCAGTGCAACCGGGAACGAAAACTACGAGCAGTACTTC,CSATGNENYEQYF